These 10 T cell receptor beta chains originate from one sample sequenced in a study of CD8 T cells in Susac syndrome. The RNA input was roughly 0.5 to 1 ug, and it was reverse transcribed with random hexamers. TCRdb independently ran MiXCR on the immunoSEQ multiplex PCR reads; one entry per CDR3 protein. The data contain approximately 190,000 distinct CDR3 sequences, approximately 95% of them singletons. Specimen: CD8+ T cells from PBMCs. Every receptor here comes from a human donor with Susac syndrome.

The rearrangement links TRBV9 to TRBJ2-1, with 9 nucleotides matching TRBD2. Germline V lookup: CDR1 SGDLS, CDR2 YYNGEE. The CDR3 spans 15 residues. V lost 2 bases and J lost 6; bases outside the gene matches: 6. CDR3 region: CASSVGGLASNEQFF. In nucleotides, the CDR3 is TGTGCCAGCAGCGTGGGGGGACTAGCCAGCAATGAGCAGTTCTTC.

The J gene is TRBJ1-1, the V gene TRBV10-3; D ambiguous. CDR3 size: 16 residues. CDR1 ENHRY and CDR2 SYGVKD come from the germline V gene. Trimming removed 3 bases from V and 2 bases from J, with 16 bases in between. The CDR3 sequence: CAISEGPAGTNTEAFF. CDR3 sequence (DNA): TGTGCCATCAGTGAAGGGCCGGCAGGAACTAACACTGAAGCTTTCTTT.

V usage is TRBV7-2 and J usage is TRBJ2-4; D unclear. CDR1 is SGHTA and CDR2 is FQGNSA in the germline V gene. This CDR3 is 14 amino acids long. V lost 3 bases and J 0 bases, leaving 6 bases between the germline ends. The CDR3 sequence is CASSFGSAKNIQYF. As DNA, the CDR3 is TGTGCCAGCAGCTTCGGTTCAGCCAAAAACATTCAGTACTTC.

The J gene is TRBJ1-5, the V gene TRBV19; no definite D call. The CDR3 is 11 residues long. The germline V gene has CDR1 LNHDA and CDR2 SQIVND (reference sequence). The V end lost 8 bases, the J end lost 6 bases, and 8 bases lay between the germline ends. The CDR3 nucleotides are TGTGCCAGTGGGAGTAGTCAGCCCCAGCATTTT. Protein product: CASGSSQPQHF.

The chain employs TRBV4-1 and TRBJ2-1; TRBD2 is a possible D gene (7 bases). The CDR3 extends over 17 amino acids. Germline V CDR1 and CDR2: MGHRA, YSYEKL. The V and J ends lost 0 bases and 8 bases respectively, with 20 bases between them. This CDR3 is CASSQDKGGGTGDEQFF. The DNA for the CDR3 is TGCGCCAGCAGCCAAGATAAGGGGGGGGGCACAGGTGATGAGCAGTTCTTC.

This clonotype has only a few counts. The CDR3 coding sequence is TGTGCCAGTTCGCCTGGGGACACTGAAGCTTTCTTT. Translated, it gives CASSPGDTEAFF. V gene TRBV18 combines with J gene TRBJ1-1; D gene unclear. This CDR3 is built from 12 residues. Germline V gene data show CDR1 as KGHSH and CDR2 as LQKENI. Between the trimmed V and J ends, which lost 9 bases and 3 bases, there was a span of 11 bases.

The V and J genes are TRBV9 and TRBJ1-1, with D possibly being TRBD1 (5 bases). The CDR3 sequence is 13 residues long. Germline CDR1 and CDR2: SGDLS and YYNGEE. V shed 2 bases and J shed 1 base, with 6 bases lying between them. The DNA for the CDR3 is TGTGCCAGCAGCGTCACAGGGAACACTGAAGCTTTCTTT. It translates to CASSVTGNTEAFF.

The rearrangement joins TRBV20-1 to TRBJ2-7; unclear D gene. This CDR3 contains 12 residues. CDR1 is DFQATT, CDR2 SNEGSKA, per germline (reference sequence). The ends were cut back, 3 bases at V and 2 bases at J, with 8 bases in the middle. In nucleotides, the CDR3 is TGCAGTGCTAGTGGCCCTGCCTACGAGCAGTACTTC. Translating it yields CSASGPAYEQYF.

The chain uses TRBV11-2 and TRBJ2-1; D remains ambiguous. The V and J ends lost 5 bases and 1 base respectively, with 15 bases between them. This CDR3 is 16 amino acids long. Per germline, CDR1 SGHAT and CDR2 FQNNGV. The CDR3 reads CASSHPEARSYNEQFF. The CDR3 DNA reads as TGTGCCAGCAGCCACCCTGAGGCCCGATCCTACAATGAGCAGTTCTTC.

The rearrangement joins TRBV15 to TRBJ1-5; D might be TRBD1 (5 bases). The germline V gene has CDR1 LNHNV and CDR2 YYDKDF (reference sequence). The CDR3 runs 14 residues. V was clipped by 0 bases and J by 9 bases, with 12 bases between them. The CDR3 here is CATSRDRRGGPQHF. The DNA of the CDR3 is TGTGCCACCAGCAGAGATCGTCGTGGGGGGCCCCAGCATTTT.